This T cell receptor (beta chain) was sequenced for a study of tumor-infiltrating lymphocytes in localized non-small cell lung cancer. The CDR3 has 13 amino acids. V lost 5 bases and J lost 4, with 8 bases in between. Germline V gene lookup returns CDR1 SNHLY and CDR2 FYNNEI. Measured with immunoSEQ multiplex PCR; TCRdb has only the in-frame clones, and not every one. This sample has around 13,000 clones; roughly 80% occur once, and the top ten carry approximately 14%. The V and J genes are TRBV2 and TRBJ2-2; TRBD1 might be the D (5 bases). Material: uninvolved lung tissue not adjacent to the tumor. This clonotype was obtained from a human donor with non-small cell lung cancer. The CDR3 protein is CASSITGTGELFF. CDR3 DNA: TGTGCCAGCAGTATTACAGGCACCGGGGAGCTGTTTTTT.